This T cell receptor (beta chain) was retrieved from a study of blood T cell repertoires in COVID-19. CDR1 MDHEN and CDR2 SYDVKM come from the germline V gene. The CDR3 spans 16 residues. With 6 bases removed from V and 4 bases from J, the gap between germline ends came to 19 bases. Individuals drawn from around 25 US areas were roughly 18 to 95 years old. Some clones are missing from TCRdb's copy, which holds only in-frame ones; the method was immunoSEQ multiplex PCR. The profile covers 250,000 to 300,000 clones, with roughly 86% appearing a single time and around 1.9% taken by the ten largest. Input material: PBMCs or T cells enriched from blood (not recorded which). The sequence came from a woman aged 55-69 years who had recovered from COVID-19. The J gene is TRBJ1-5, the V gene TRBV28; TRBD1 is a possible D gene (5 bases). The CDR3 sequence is CASSPRGGIKNQPQHF. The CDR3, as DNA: TGTGCCAGCAGCCCCCGGGGGGGGATAAAAAATCAGCCCCAGCATTTT.